The rows below give T cell receptor beta chains drawn from one sample of a study of cytomegalovirus exposure and HLA in healthy donors. Some clones are missing from TCRdb's copy, which holds only in-frame ones; the method was immunoSEQ multiplex PCR. The data contain around 180,000 clones, around 80% of them singletons. The specimen was PBMCs. These receptors were obtained from a man aged 18 to 35 in good health and CMV-seronegative. Both conserved end residues are part of each CDR3. A D gene is named only where the DNA matches it firmly. Only part of the rows carry a size: once, few, many, or a class if the clone is expanded.

clone size | J gene | D gene | V gene | CDR3 protein | CDR3 DNA
. | TRBJ2-7 | . | TRBV2 | CASGDRVLSYEQYF | TGTGCCAGCGGAGACCGCGTTTTGTCCTACGAGCAGTACTTC
. | TRBJ2-3 | TRBD2 | TRBV28 | CASRTKREGSTDTQYF | TGTGCCAGCAGAACCAAGCGGGAGGGATCCACAGATACGCAGTATTTT
. | TRBJ2-7 | TRBD2 | TRBV6-5 | CASRAWLAGYYEQYF | TGTGCCAGCAGAGCGTGGCTAGCGGGATATTACGAGCAGTACTTC
. | TRBJ1-4 | . | TRBV9 | CASSVVSGVGEKLFF | TGTGCCAGCAGCGTAGTTTCGGGGGTCGGCGAAAAACTGTTTTTT
large | TRBJ2-7 | . | TRBV5-1 | CASSLQSSYEQYF | TGCGCCAGCAGCCTACAGAGCTCCTACGAGCAGTACTTC
. | TRBJ1-4 | TRBD1 | TRBV18 | CASSQGQGADEKLFF | TGTGCCAGCTCACAGGGACAGGGGGCTGATGAAAAACTGTTTTTT
. | TRBJ2-3 | . | TRBV4-1 | CASSQEVRDPATDTQYF | TGCGCCAGCAGCCAAGAAGTGCGGGACCCTGCCACAGATACGCAGTATTTT
. | TRBJ2-7 | . | TRBV28 | CASSLDSDLSYEQYF | TGTGCCAGCAGTTTAGACTCCGACCTATCCTACGAGCAGTACTTC
once | TRBJ2-5 | TRBD2 | TRBV6-5 | CASSYGGLAGEETQYF | TGTGCCAGCAGTTACGGGGGATTAGCGGGGGAAGAGACCCAGTACTTC
. | TRBJ2-1 | TRBD1 | TRBV4-3 | CASSHLGQSSYNEQFF | TGCGCCAGCAGCCACCTGGGACAGAGCTCCTACAATGAGCAGTTCTTC
. | TRBJ1-1 | TRBD1 | TRBV5-1 | CASSLQTGDTEAFF | TGCGCCAGCAGCCTACAGACAGGGGACACTGAAGCTTTCTTT
. | TRBJ2-3 | . | TRBV11-2 | CASSIDRSSTDTQYF | TGTGCCAGCAGCATAGACAGGTCTAGCACAGATACGCAGTATTTT
. | TRBJ1-2 | . | TRBV7-8 | CASSLASPGLILIYGYTF | TGTGCCAGCAGCTTAGCCAGTCCGGGACTAATTTTGATCTATGGCTACACCTTC
. | TRBJ1-4 | . | TRBV6-1 | CASSLQGTNEKLFF | TGTGCCAGCAGTTTACAGGGAACTAATGAAAAACTGTTTTTT
once | TRBJ1-2 | . | TRBV27 | CASSFRLGEKGYGYTF | TGTGCCAGCAGTTTTCGGCTCGGGGAGAAGGGCTATGGCTACACCTTC
. | TRBJ2-3 | . | TRBV7-2 | CASLARSTDTQYF | TGTGCCAGCCTGGCTAGAAGCACAGATACGCAGTATTTT
few | TRBJ2-7 | . | TRBV7-9 | CASSLYYEQYF | TGTGCCAGCAGCCTATACTACGAGCAGTACTTC
. | TRBJ2-5 | . | TRBV6-5 | CASRRTGTLQETQYF | TGTGCCAGCAGACGTACCGGGACACTCCAAGAGACCCAGTACTTC
once | TRBJ1-2 | . | TRBV28 | CASSQGMNGYTF | TGTGCCAGCAGTCAGGGTATGAATGGCTACACCTTC
. | TRBJ2-5 | TRBD2 | TRBV14 | CASSQAFVSREGRETQYF | TGTGCCAGCAGCCAAGCCTTTGTGTCCCGGGAGGGCCGCGAGACCCAGTACTTC